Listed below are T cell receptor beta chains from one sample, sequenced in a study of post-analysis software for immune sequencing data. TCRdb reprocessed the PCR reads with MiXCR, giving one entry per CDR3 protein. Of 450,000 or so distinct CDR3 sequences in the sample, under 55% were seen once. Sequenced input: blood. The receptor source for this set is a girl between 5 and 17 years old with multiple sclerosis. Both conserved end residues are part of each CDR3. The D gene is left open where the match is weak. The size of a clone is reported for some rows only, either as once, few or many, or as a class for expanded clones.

CDR3aa: CASSPTSGRAGETQYF
CDR3nt: TGCGCCAGCAGCCCGACTAGCGGGAGGGCAGGAGAGACCCAGTACTTC
abundance: few
d_gene: TRBD2
v_gene: TRBV5-1
j_gene: TRBJ2-5

CDR3aa: CASSQEGTSEEQYF
CDR3nt: TGCGCCAGCAGCCAAGAGGGGACTAGTGAAGAGCAGTACTTC
abundance: NA
d_gene: TRBD2
v_gene: TRBV4-3
j_gene: TRBJ2-7

CDR3aa: CASTRARAHHNEQFF
CDR3nt: TGTGCCAGCACCCGGGCGAGGGCCCACCACAATGAGCAGTTCTTC
abundance: NA
d_gene: NA
v_gene: TRBV28
j_gene: TRBJ2-1

CDR3aa: CAWSVPSGWTGELFF
CDR3nt: TGTGCCTGGAGTGTACCTTCGGGTTGGACCGGGGAGCTGTTTTTT
abundance: once
d_gene: NA
v_gene: TRBV30
j_gene: TRBJ2-2

CDR3aa: CASSLAFRGIGTGRNEQFF
CDR3nt: TGTGCCAGCAGCTTAGCTTTTCGAGGGATCGGGACAGGGCGGAATGAGCAGTTCTTC
abundance: NA
d_gene: TRBD1
v_gene: TRBV7-2
j_gene: TRBJ2-1

CDR3aa: CASSMTSGPYNEQFF
CDR3nt: TGTGCCAGCAGCATGACTAGCGGGCCCTACAATGAGCAGTTCTTC
abundance: NA
d_gene: TRBD2
v_gene: TRBV7-2
j_gene: TRBJ2-1

CDR3aa: CATSRSGLRYQETQYF
CDR3nt: TGTGCCACCAGCAGATCCGGACTGAGGTACCAAGAGACCCAGTACTTC
abundance: few
d_gene: NA
v_gene: TRBV15
j_gene: TRBJ2-5

CDR3aa: CASSSPSAHEQYF
CDR3nt: TGTGCCAGCAGTTCCCCTTCAGCCCACGAGCAGTACTTC
abundance: NA
d_gene: NA
v_gene: TRBV6-5
j_gene: TRBJ2-7

CDR3aa: CASSLVRTYEQYF
CDR3nt: TGTGCCAGCAGCTTAGTAAGGACGTACGAGCAGTACTTC
abundance: NA
d_gene: NA
v_gene: TRBV11-1
j_gene: TRBJ2-7

CDR3aa: CASSVGSIGETQYF
CDR3nt: TGTGCCAGCAGCGTCGGGTCGATAGGAGAGACCCAGTACTTC
abundance: NA
d_gene: NA
v_gene: TRBV9
j_gene: TRBJ2-5

CDR3aa: CASSQDPTSTIIYEQYF
CDR3nt: TGCGCCAGCAGCCAAGATCCGACTAGCACGATTATCTACGAGCAGTACTTC
abundance: few
d_gene: TRBD2
v_gene: TRBV4-1
j_gene: TRBJ2-7

CDR3aa: CASSLNPDTDTQYF
CDR3nt: TGTGCCAGCAGCCTTAACCCTGACACAGATACGCAGTATTTT
abundance: few
d_gene: NA
v_gene: TRBV7-3
j_gene: TRBJ2-3

CDR3aa: CAISAQVGDYEQYF
CDR3nt: TGTGCCATCAGTGCCCAGGTCGGCGACTACGAGCAGTACTTC
abundance: NA
d_gene: NA
v_gene: TRBV10-3
j_gene: TRBJ2-7

CDR3aa: CASSYGLYEQYF
CDR3nt: TGTGCCAGCAGTTATGGGCTGTACGAGCAGTACTTC
abundance: few
d_gene: NA
v_gene: TRBV6-5
j_gene: TRBJ2-7

CDR3aa: CASSWDRIENSGNTIYF
CDR3nt: TGTGCCAGCAGCTGGGACAGGATCGAAAACTCTGGAAACACCATATATTTT
abundance: NA
d_gene: TRBD1
v_gene: TRBV12-3/TRBV12-4
j_gene: TRBJ1-3

CDR3aa: CSAQTSGRGNEQYF
CDR3nt: TGCAGTGCTCAGACTAGCGGGAGGGGGAATGAGCAGTACTTC
abundance: NA
d_gene: TRBD2
v_gene: TRBV20-1
j_gene: TRBJ2-7

CDR3aa: CASSLNPSGSTDTQYF
CDR3nt: TGCGCCAGCAGCTTGAACCCTAGCGGGTCCACAGATACGCAGTATTTT
abundance: NA
d_gene: TRBD2
v_gene: TRBV5-1
j_gene: TRBJ2-3

CDR3aa: CASSPVPGRNEQFF
CDR3nt: TGTGCCAGCAGCCCTGTGCCAGGGAGAAATGAGCAGTTCTTC
abundance: NA
d_gene: NA
v_gene: TRBV12-3/TRBV12-4
j_gene: TRBJ2-1

CDR3aa: CASSPQNTEAFF
CDR3nt: TGTGCCAGCAGCCCGCAGAACACTGAAGCTTTCTTT
abundance: NA
d_gene: NA
v_gene: TRBV7-2
j_gene: TRBJ1-1

CDR3aa: CASSLVGQGHYEQFF
CDR3nt: TGTGCCAGCAGTCTTGTCGGACAGGGACATTATGAGCAGTTCTTC
abundance: few
d_gene: TRBD1
v_gene: TRBV6-1
j_gene: TRBJ2-1